This passage covers 3 T cell receptor beta chains from one sample sequenced in a study of shared clonotypes between healthy human individuals. Profiling relied on immunoSEQ multiplex PCR, and the TCRdb table lists in-frame clones only, not all of them. The sample records about 490,000 clones, less than 80% being singletons. The material sequenced was PBMCs. The receptors come from a woman aged 40 to 55 in good health. Some clones in this sample may be carry-over from other donors' samples.

CDR3: CAISVGTSITGELFF. CDR3 coding DNA: TGTGCCATCAGTGTCGGGACTAGCATCACCGGGGAGCTGTTTTTT. This chain connects TRBV10-3 to TRBJ2-2; TRBD2 matches at 9 bases. The CDR3 is made up of 15 amino acids. Germline loops: CDR1 ENHRY, CDR2 SYGVKD. The junction had 4 bases not matched to a gene; V was cut back by 4 bases and J by 4 bases.

This chain joins TRBV11-3 and TRBJ2-5; D is uncertain. The CDR3 extends over 14 amino acids. The germline V gene has CDR1 SGHNT and CDR2 YENEEA. The V end was cut by 1 base, the J end by 2 bases, with 8 bases between. The CDR3 bases are TGTGCCAGCAGCTTAGGGCCGGAACAAGAGACCCAGTACTTC. Translation: CASSLGPEQETQYF.

There are a few counts of this clone. The V call is TRBV19, the J call TRBJ2-7; D is perhaps TRBD1 or TRBD2 (5 bases each). The CDR3 is 14 residues long. The germline CDR1 and CDR2 sequences are LNHDA and SQIVND (reference sequence). Trimming left V 3 bases short and J 1 base short, with 10 bases between. CDR3 protein: CASSMQGRSYEQYF. CDR3 coding DNA: TGTGCCAGTAGTATGCAGGGACGGTCCTACGAGCAGTACTTC.